The present TCR beta chain was sequenced within a study of beta chain features in type 1 diabetes. Donors contributed one heparinised blood draw apiece, averaging about 110 mL. Findings and limits, study-wide: Resolution of whether HLA type affects TCRB rearrangement was not achieved here. Compared to healthy donors, patients appeared to have naive, central memory and Treg TCRB repertoires that were more alike.

Per the germline V gene, CDR1 is SGHRS and CDR2 is YFSETQ. The CDR3 length is 14 residues. Trimming stripped 2 bases from V and 0 bases from J, with 7 bases between. Expressed TCRB transcripts were sequenced, since all the RNA that had been isolated was reverse transcribed. Method: immunoSEQ multiplex PCR; TCRdb's copy keeps in-frame clones and lacks some. The table has a few hundred thousand clones, approximately 13% seen once. Only a few counts were recorded for this clone. Antigen unknown. Sequenced input: naive CD4+ T cells from blood. This receptor was taken from a man aged 30-40 years in good health. The chain couples TRBV5-1 to TRBJ2-3; D remains unclear. CDR3 protein: CASSLPDSTDTQYF. In DNA form, the CDR3 reads TGCGCCAGCAGCTTACCAGATAGCACAGATACGCAGTATTTT.